Listed here is a single T cell receptor beta chain. Antigen specificity is unknown. These data originate in a study of T cells in Graves' hyperthyroidism and ophthalmopathy. Study-level points and caveats: Appearing also in blood were most of the thyroid clonotypes expanded above 0.001.

This CDR3 is 13 amino acids long. The germline V gene encodes CDR1 MDHEN and CDR2 SYDVKM. Trimming removed 3 bases from V and 13 bases from J; junction bases left unmatched: 11. The CDR3 regions of TCR beta were amplified from RNA transcripts. TCR CDR3 regions were first amplified by RT-PCR with HTBI primers. TCRdb re-called the multiplex PCR reads with MiXCR, one entry per CDR3 protein. The repertoire holds some 530,000 distinct CDR3 sequences, with about 20% as singletons. V and J are TRBV28 and TRBJ1-2, with 7 positions matching TRBD1. The source is a woman between 65 and 79 years old with Graves' ophthalmopathy. Source material: blood. Here the CDR3 DNA reads TGTGCCAGCAGTTTTATTCAGGGGGTCGTACGCACCTTC. Translated, it gives CASSFIQGVVRTF.